These 9 T cell receptor beta chains originate from one sample sequenced in a study of T cells in Graves' hyperthyroidism and ophthalmopathy. Authors of the study amplified TCR beta CDR3 regions from RNA transcripts. TCR CDR3 underwent first-round RT-PCR with the HTBI primer set. TCRdb redid the calling of the multiplex PCR reads with MiXCR, one entry per CDR3 protein. The table shows about 500,000 distinct CDR3 sequences, with over 15% occurring only once. The sequenced material came from blood. Every receptor here comes from a woman aged 18-29 years with Graves' hyperthyroidism.

The sample holds a few counts of this clonotype. The chain joins TRBV28 to TRBJ2-1; D is tentatively TRBD1 or TRBD2 (5 bases each). Germline CDR1 MDHEN, CDR2 SYDVKM. The CDR3 loop spans 16 amino acids. V was clipped by 2 bases and J by 8 bases, with 19 bases between them. The CDR3 sequence is CASSLTPGASGHEQFF. CDR3 DNA sequence: TGTGCCAGCAGTTTAACCCCCGGGGCGTCCGGCCATGAGCAGTTCTTC.

This chain uses TRBV11-2 with TRBJ2-1; unclear D gene. The CDR3 has 14 amino acids. The germline V gene encodes CDR1 SGHAT and CDR2 FQNNGV. V was shortened by 1 base and J by 10 bases, with 14 bases between the two germline ends. CDR3 residues: CASSLGRPGGEQFF. The DNA for the CDR3 is TGTGCCAGCAGCTTAGGTCGTCCCGGTGGAGAGCAGTTCTTC.

The V call is TRBV2, the J call TRBJ1-6; D possibly corresponds to TRBD1 (5 bases). CDR3 length: 15 amino acids. V lost 2 bases, J lost 9 bases, and 14 bases lay in between. Germline CDR1 and CDR2: SNHLY and FYNNEI. The CDR3 bases are TGTGCCAGCAGTGAACGTACCACTGGGGGTTCACCCCTCCACTTT. Translating it yields CASSERTTGGSPLHF.

This clonotype occurred a few times. V and J are TRBV5-1 and TRBJ2-2; TRBD2 aligns across 7 bases. CDR1 is SGHRS and CDR2 is YFSETQ in the germline V gene. The junction had 10 bases not matched to a gene; V was cut back by 3 bases and J by 5 bases. The CDR3 is 16 amino acids. The CDR3 DNA follows: TGCGCCAGCAGCTCACCGTCTGGGGGGGGTACCGGGGAGCTGTTTTTT. Translating gives CASSSPSGGGTGELFF.

There are many counts of this clonotype. The V gene is TRBV5-1, the J gene TRBJ2-5, with D perhaps TRBD1 (5 bases). V lost 1 base and J 1 base, leaving 11 bases between the germline ends. CDR1 is SGHRS, CDR2 YFSETQ, per germline. The CDR3 is 15 residues long. The CDR3 bases are TGCGCCAGCAGCTTGAGCCCAGGGCTCCAAGAGACCCAGTACTTC. This gives the protein CASSLSPGLQETQYF.

This clonotype has just a few counts. This rearrangement joins TRBV3-1 to TRBJ2-7; a weak D match, TRBD2 (6 bases). V was cut by 1 base and J by 6 bases, with 16 bases left in between. CDR3 length: 15 amino acids. Germline CDR1 reads LGHDT; CDR2 reads YNNKEL (reference sequence). CDR3 residues: CASSQVSRTIGEQYF. The CDR3 region has the DNA TGTGCCAGCAGCCAAGTTTCCCGGACTATTGGCGAGCAGTACTTC.

This clonotype occurred a few times. This chain connects TRBV20-1 to TRBJ2-1, with 11 bases matching TRBD2. The CDR3 spans 16 residues. The V gene end was trimmed by 0 bases and the J gene end by 7 bases; junction bases not matched to a gene: 8. Germline loops: CDR1 DFQATT, CDR2 SNEGSKA (reference sequence). The CDR3: CSARDEVAGGKNEQFF. In nucleotides, the CDR3 is TGCAGTGCTAGAGATGAGGTAGCGGGAGGGAAAAATGAGCAGTTCTTC.

In its sample, this clonotype was seen a few times. CDR3 sequence (DNA): TGTGCCAGCAGCCAAGATTCCACTAGCGGTTACAATGAGCAGTTCTTC. Its protein is CASSQDSTSGYNEQFF. The rearrangement links TRBV4-2 to TRBJ2-1; 8 positions match TRBD2. The V segment lost 0 bases and the J segment 4 bases; nucleotides outside the gene matches: 5. Germline lookup yields CDR1 LGHNA and CDR2 YNFKEQ. The CDR3 spans 16 residues.

The chain uses TRBV20-1 and TRBJ1-6, with TRBD1 matching 7 bases. The CDR3 covers 14 residues. With 0 bases clipped from V and 8 bases from J, the junction kept 4 bases outside the gene matches. The V gene's germline CDR1 is DFQATT and CDR2 SNEGSKA (reference sequence). The CDR3 here is CSARDRDSDSPLHF. CDR3 sequence (DNA): TGCAGTGCTAGAGACCGGGACAGCGATTCACCCCTCCACTTT.